This T cell receptor (beta chain) was retrieved from a study of chemoradiotherapy in HPV16-positive cancers. General observations from the study: During treatment, candidate HPV-specific clones and E7-related motifs expanded in tumor.

The data were produced by immunoSEQ multiplex PCR, yet TCRdb's version contains in-frame clones alone and is incomplete. This table has 7,000 or so clones, under 85% appearing once. In the case of this clone: Its antigen remains unidentified.

J was trimmed by 4 bases and V by 8 bases; bases with no gene match: 6. The CDR3 runs 13 residues. Germline lookup yields CDR1 ENHRY and CDR2 SYGVKD. Sampling was carried out from a patient who underwent chemoradiotherapy. The receptor was isolated from a human donor with HPV-associated anogenital cancer. The chain has TRBV10-3 and TRBJ2-3; TRBD1 matches at 7 bases. The CDR3 DNA is TGTGCCATCCGACAGGGAACCCCAGATACGCAGTATTTT. It codes for CAIRQGTPDTQYF.